This record looks at one TCR beta chain sequence and its context. Antigen specificity is unknown. The source of the sample is a study of shared clonotypes between healthy human individuals. Findings and limits, study-wide: It was expected that sequencing depth would affect clonotype sharing among donors.

The CDR3 runs 12 residues. CDR1 is SQVTM and CDR2 is ANQGSEA in the germline V gene. V was clipped by 4 bases and J by 7 bases, with 14 bases between them. The assay was immunoSEQ multiplex PCR, and TCRdb's table has in-frame clones only and misses some. This sample has a few million clones, with approximately 95% found just once. This receptor was identified in a man younger than 35 in good health. Some clones in this sample may be carry-over from other donors' samples. The sample consisted of naive CD4+ T cells from PBMCs. Subset: CD45RA+ positively selected. The V gene is TRBV29-1, the J gene TRBJ2-7; D call uncertain. CDR3 sequence reads: CSVVGFVGEQYF. The CDR3 nucleotides are TGCAGCGTTGTTGGGTTTGTCGGGGAGCAGTACTTC.